Here is one T cell receptor (beta chain) with its context. This sample was taken from a study of blood T cell repertoires in COVID-19. Study information: From the United States, Italy and Spain came samples of acute and convalescent COVID-19.

The CDR3 has 14 amino acids. V was clipped by 5 bases and J by 2 bases; unmatched bases: 6. Per germline, CDR1 SGHRS and CDR2 YFSETQ. Study processing details: Amplification of reference gene primers provided the estimated nucleated cell counts. The data were produced by immunoSEQ multiplex PCR, yet TCRdb's version contains in-frame clones alone and is incomplete. V, J and clone size derive from that table, while D and trimming were established from the DNA sequence. The sample has approximately 200,000 clones, approximately 78% seen once. This TCR came from a woman aged 80 or older with COVID-19, enrolled during active disease. Sample: peripheral blood. The chain is built from TRBV5-1 and TRBJ2-7; 8 bases match TRBD2. Written as DNA, the CDR3 is TGCGCCAGCAGAAGCCGGGAGGGTCCCTACGAGCAGTACTTC. Translating it yields CASRSREGPYEQYF. Variable domain in full (rest from reference TRBV5-1 and TRBJ2-7): KAGVTQTPRYLIKTRGQQVTLSCSPISGHRSVSWYQQTPGQGLQFLFEYFSETQRNKGNFPGRFSGRQFSNSRSEMNVSTLELGDSALYLCASRSREGPYEQYFGPGTRLTVT.